Each of the 9 T cell receptor beta chains below was sequenced from the same sample in a study of cytomegalovirus exposure and HLA in healthy donors. Primers: 60 Vbeta forward and 13 Jbeta reverse. Clones were read by immunoSEQ multiplex PCR, and TCRdb kept only the in-frame ones, dropping some. The repertoire holds 120,000 to 150,000 clones, around 77% seen once, with 6.7% in the top ten. Sequenced material: PBMCs. Every receptor here comes from a middle-aged woman in good health and CMV-seropositive.

This clone was detected only a few times. The chain couples TRBV27 to TRBJ2-5; possibly TRBD1 for D (6 bases). CDR1 and CDR2 from the germline V gene are MNHEY and SMNVEV (reference sequence). This CDR3 region has 14 residues. Trimming took off 3 bases at V and 4 bases at J, with 12 bases between the two ends. The CDR3 sequence is CASSLFRGGETQYF. DNA for the CDR3: TGTGCCAGCAGTTTGTTCAGGGGCGGAGAGACCCAGTACTTC.

J is TRBJ1-1 and V is TRBV29-1; maybe TRBD1 (5 bases). The V gene lost 2 bases and the J gene lost 4 bases, with 11 bases spanning the gap. This CDR3 is built from 13 residues. CDR1 is SQVTM and CDR2 is ANQGSEA in the germline V gene. The CDR3 loop is CSVELQGSTEAFF. The CDR3 DNA follows: TGCAGCGTTGAACTCCAGGGAAGCACTGAAGCTTTCTTT.

The chain employs TRBV12-1 and TRBJ1-1; the DNA was not used to check the table's D call, TRBD1. TRBV12-1 constitutes a pseudogene. The CDR3 is 14 residues long. CDR3 sequence (DNA): TGTGCCAGCAGACATAACAGGGGAGGTACTGAAGCTTTCTTT. Protein product: CASRHNRGGTEAFF.

This clone was picked up one time. The rearrangement links TRBV23-1 to TRBJ1-2; 9 bases are shared with TRBD1. TRBV23-1 is treated as an ORF (open reading frame) with a function not yet certain. With V trimmed by 2 bases and J by 1 base, 8 bases remained unmatched. CDR3 length equals 17 residues. CDR3 protein: CASSQTGTGFLNYGYTF. The CDR3 nucleotides are TGCGCCAGCAGTCAAACCGGGACAGGGTTTCTTAACTATGGCTACACCTTC.

This clone appeared a few times. This CDR3 is CASSLGAAANTGELFF. The CDR3 DNA reads TGTGCCAGCAGCTTGGGGGCCGCAGCGAACACCGGGGAGCTGTTTTTT. The rearrangement links TRBV5-4 to TRBJ2-2; D is unresolved. The CDR3 is 16 residues long. Germline V gene sequence: CDR1 SGHNT, CDR2 YYREEE (reference sequence). The V gene lost 0 bases and the J gene lost 0 bases, with 9 bases spanning the gap. The full variable domain, with the rest looked up from reference TRBV5-4 and TRBJ2-2, is ETGVTQSPTHLIKTRGQQVTLRCSSQSGHNTVSWYQQALGQGPQFIFQYYREEENGRGNFPPRFSGLQFPNYSSELNVNALELDDSALYLCASSLGAAANTGELFFGEGSRLTVL.

The chain joins TRBV5-1 to TRBJ2-3; D gene ambiguous. This CDR3 has 14 amino acids. V lost 5 bases, J lost 2 bases, and 12 bases lay in between. Germline CDR1 is SGHRS and CDR2 is YFSETQ. The CDR3 here is CASSLTGNTDTQYF. The CDR3 bases are TGCGCCAGCAGTTTGACGGGTAACACAGATACGCAGTATTTT.

This chain joins TRBV28 and TRBJ1-2; D unresolved. V dropped 9 bases and J dropped 4 bases, with 18 bases sitting between them. The CDR3 has 14 residues. Germline V gene data show CDR1 as MDHEN and CDR2 as SYDVKM. CDR3 loop: CASTTSGIVYGYTF. The CDR3, as DNA: TGTGCCAGTACTACATCGGGGATTGTCTATGGCTACACCTTC.

The chain combines TRBV2 with TRBJ2-3; the match to TRBD1 covers 7 bases. This CDR3 spans 15 amino acids. V shed 7 bases and J 2 bases; nucleotides not matched to a gene: 9. Germline CDR1 reads SNHLY; CDR2 reads FYNNEI. The chain's CDR3 is CASTRGQAITDTQYF. The CDR3 DNA reads TGTGCCAGCACTAGGGGGCAAGCGATCACAGATACGCAGTATTTT.

The chain combines TRBV6-1 with TRBJ1-2; 9 bases fit TRBD1. The ends lost 6 bases at V and 1 base at J; junction bases unmatched: 6. This CDR3 has 15 residues. The germline V gene has CDR1 MNHNS and CDR2 SASEGT. Here the CDR3 DNA reads TGTGCCAGCAGCGCGGACAGGGGCGGTAACTATGGCTACACCTTC. It yields the protein CASSADRGGNYGYTF.